This T cell receptor (beta chain) was found in a study of T cell responses to AZD1222 COVID-19 vaccine. With regard to this clone: Antigen unknown.

The protocol was immunoSEQ multiplex PCR, while the TCRdb copy is restricted to in-frame clones and leaves out a portion. The sample gives 98,000 or so clones, approximately 88% of which show up once; around 9% is in the top ten. Findings of the study overall: Only 5 or 6 people who got AZD1222 tested seropositive at baseline. Repertoire sampling occurred only after the peak T cell response. Clonal diversity was possibly underestimated, and white British individuals and females predominated among donors.

The sequenced sample was peripheral blood, obtained on day 0 of AZD1222 vaccination. This receptor was taken from an adult in good health.

This chain's CDR3 is CASSSQGTGELFF. In nucleotides, the CDR3 is TGTGCCAGCAGCTCACAGGGGACCGGGGAGCTGTTTTTT. The rearrangement uses TRBV5-4 and TRBJ2-2; TRBD1 agrees at 7 bases. The CDR3 runs to 13 residues. V dropped 3 bases and J dropped 5; count of bases not matched to a gene: 1. Germline V gene lookup returns CDR1 SGHNT and CDR2 YYREEE (reference sequence).